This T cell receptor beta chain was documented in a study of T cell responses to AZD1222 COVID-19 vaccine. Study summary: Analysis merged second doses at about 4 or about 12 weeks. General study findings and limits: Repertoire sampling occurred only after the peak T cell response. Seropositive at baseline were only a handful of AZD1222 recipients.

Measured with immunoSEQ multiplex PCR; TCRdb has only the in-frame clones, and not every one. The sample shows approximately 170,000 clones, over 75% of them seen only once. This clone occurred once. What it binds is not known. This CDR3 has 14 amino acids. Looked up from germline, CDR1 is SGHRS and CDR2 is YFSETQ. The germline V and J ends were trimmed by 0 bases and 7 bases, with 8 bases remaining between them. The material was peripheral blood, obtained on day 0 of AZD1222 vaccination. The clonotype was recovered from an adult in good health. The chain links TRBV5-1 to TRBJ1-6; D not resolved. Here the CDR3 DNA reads TGCGCCAGCAGCTTGGACGGAGAGAATTCACCCCTCCACTTT. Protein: CASSLDGENSPLHF.